A single sample is the source of the 20 T cell receptor beta chains below, sequenced in a study of T-cell memory formation after mild COVID-19. TCRdb re-derived calls from the 5' RACE reads in MiXCR, one entry per CDR3 protein. This table has about 350,000 distinct CDR3 sequences, 25% to 30% appearing once. The sequencing sample was made of PBMCs or a T cell subset sorted from them (not recorded which). These receptors came from an adult woman who had mild COVID-19 (a few samples of this study predate the infection). Cell type and time point are not known.

This clonotype was observed a few times. The V gene is TRBV27, the J gene TRBJ1-1; D might be TRBD1 (5 bases). Germline CDR1 reads MNHEY; CDR2 reads SMNVEV (reference sequence). This CDR3 spans 15 amino acids. The V end lost 6 bases, the J end lost 4 bases, and 18 bases lay between the germline ends. CDR3 region: CASRETVQGPTEAFF. DNA for the CDR3: TGTGCCAGCAGAGAAACGGTCCAGGGACCCACTGAAGCTTTCTTT.

This clonotype was detected only a few times. This sequence joins TRBV29-1 and TRBJ1-2; 7 positions match TRBD1. The CDR3 has 12 amino acids. Germline V CDR1 and CDR2: SQVTM, ANQGSEA. Germline trimming cut 7 bases from V and 3 bases from J; bases unmatched to any gene: 5. The CDR3 region has the DNA TGCAGCGGGACTGGGACAGACTATGGCTACACCTTC. It specifies CSGTGTDYGYTF.

The chain carries TRBV5-1 and TRBJ2-1, with a possible D match to TRBD2 (5 bases). CDR1 is SGHRS and CDR2 is YFSETQ in the germline V gene. Trimming took 4 bases from V and 6 from J, leaving 14 bases between them. The CDR3 length is 14 residues. CDR3 coding DNA: TGCGCCAGCAGCCCGGACTCGACGACCAATGAGCAGTTCTTC. Its translation is CASSPDSTTNEQFF.

This clonotype was found a few times. The V gene is TRBV9, the J gene TRBJ2-7; 7 bases align to TRBD2. The CDR3 totals 16 residues. In germline, CDR1 is SGDLS, CDR2 YYNGEE. J gave up 5 bases and V 0 bases, and 11 bases lay outside the gene matches. CDR3 sequence reads: CASSVEAGEVVHEQYF. The CDR3 DNA reads as TGTGCCAGCAGCGTAGAGGCGGGAGAAGTCGTCCACGAGCAGTACTTC.

The J gene is TRBJ2-1, the V gene TRBV11-3; a weak D match, TRBD1 (5 bases). V was shortened by 2 bases and J by 7 bases, with 15 bases between the two germline ends. Germline assignment: CDR1 SGHNT and CDR2 YENEEA. This CDR3 is 15 amino acids long. In DNA, the CDR3 is TGTGCCAGCAGCTTATCTGCAGGGTCGGGTAATGAGCAGTTCTTC. Translation gives CASSLSAGSGNEQFF.

The chain uses TRBV6-1 and TRBJ2-7; 8 bases are a match to TRBD2. This CDR3 has 16 residues. Germline trimming cut 3 bases from V and 1 base from J; bases unmatched to any gene: 8. CDR1 and CDR2 from the germline V gene are MNHNS and SASEGT. Here the CDR3 DNA reads TGTGCCAGCAGTGAGAGGAGTAGCGGGGAATCCTACGAGCAGTACTTC. It encodes CASSERSSGESYEQYF.

This chain links TRBV7-2 with TRBJ2-7; 7 positions match TRBD2. The CDR3 is made up of 15 amino acids. The J segment lost 0 bases and the V segment lost 4 bases, leaving 6 bases of the junction unmatched. Germline V gene data show CDR1 as SGHTA and CDR2 as FQGNSA. The CDR3 is CASSWSGKRSYEQYF. DNA for the CDR3: TGTGCCAGCAGCTGGAGCGGGAAACGCTCCTACGAGCAGTACTTC.

CDR3 sequence reads: CASGQDRRGTEAFF. In DNA form, the CDR3 reads TGTGCCAGCGGTCAGGACAGGAGAGGGACTGAAGCTTTCTTT. The chain uses TRBV7-8 and TRBJ1-1; 7 bases are shared with TRBD1. In germline, CDR1 is SGHVS, CDR2 FQNEAQ. The CDR3 sequence is 14 residues long. With 8 bases clipped from V and 5 bases from J, the junction kept 11 bases outside the gene matches.

This clonotype was seen more than once but under ten times. The chain is built from TRBV7-3 and TRBJ2-2, with D unresolved. This CDR3 has 13 amino acids. V lost 2 bases to trimming and J lost 7 bases, with 8 bases between them. Germline V gives CDR1 SGHTA, CDR2 FQGTGA. CDR3 loop: CASSLGSSGELFF. CDR3 nucleotides: TGTGCCAGCAGCTTAGGGTCTAGCGGGGAGCTGTTTTTT. The full variable domain, completed using reference TRBV7-3 and TRBJ2-2, is GAGVSQTPSNKVTEKGKYVELRCDPISGHTALYWYRQSLGQGPEFLIYFQGTGAADDSGLPNDRFFAVRPEGSVSTLKIQRTERGDSAVYLCASSLGSSGELFFGEGSRLTVL.

This chain links TRBV5-4 with TRBJ1-1; possible D gene TRBD1, 5 bases. Trimming removed 4 bases at V and 5 bases at J, with 15 bases between. Germline CDR1 and CDR2: SGHNT and YYREEE (reference sequence). The CDR3 sequence is 14 residues long. The CDR3 region is CASSPLGAPTEAFF. The CDR3 coding sequence is TGTGCCAGCAGCCCACTCGGGGCCCCTACTGAAGCTTTCTTT.

This clonotype was counted between two and nine times. The chain recombines TRBV5-1 with TRBJ2-3, with a weak D call TRBD1 (5 bases). CDR3 length equals 15 residues. Germline V gene data show CDR1 as SGHRS and CDR2 as YFSETQ. V was trimmed by 0 bases and J by 4 bases, leaving 12 bases between them. CDR3 coding DNA: TGCGCCAGCAGCTTGGGGCAGGGTATCTCAGATACGCAGTATTTT. It yields the protein CASSLGQGISDTQYF.

The chain combines TRBV12-3 or TRBV12-4 with TRBJ2-5; 9 bases fit TRBD1. The trim removed 1 base at V and 5 bases at J, leaving 8 bases unmatched. This CDR3 is 16 amino acids long. CDR3 sequence (DNA): TGTGCCAGCAGTTTAGGATGGACAGGGGCCGGGGAGACCCAGTACTTC. It is translated as CASSLGWTGAGETQYF.

The chain couples TRBV7-2 to TRBJ2-1; TRBD2 matches 8 bases. This CDR3 has 17 residues. The J segment lost 5 bases and the V segment lost 2 bases, leaving 11 bases of the junction unmatched. CDR1 and CDR2 from the germline V gene are SGHTA and FQGNSA. The CDR3 nucleotides are TGTGCCAGCAGCTTAAGCATTAGGACTAGCCGAAACAATGAGCAGTTCTTC. Protein product: CASSLSIRTSRNNEQFF.

The V call is TRBV20-1, the J call TRBJ1-2; 7 bases align to TRBD1. The CDR3 runs to 15 residues. V was clipped by 0 bases and J by 3 bases; unmatched bases: 7. Germline V gives CDR1 DFQATT, CDR2 SNEGSKA (reference sequence). The CDR3 reads CSARDSVGGHYGYTF. The CDR3 DNA reads TGCAGTGCTAGAGATTCGGTAGGGGGCCACTATGGCTACACCTTC.

The V and J genes are TRBV5-5 and TRBJ2-1, with D unclear. Germline values: CDR1 SGHKS, CDR2 YYEKEE (reference sequence). V lost 0 bases and J 3 bases, leaving 13 bases between the germline ends. The CDR3 consists of 16 residues. The DNA for the CDR3 is TGTGCCAGCAGCTTGGAGCCGAGCGTCTTCTACAATGAGCAGTTCTTC. Its translation: CASSLEPSVFYNEQFF.

The rearrangement joins TRBV3-1 to TRBJ2-7; D remains unclear. V lost 0 bases and J lost 6, with 15 bases in between. CDR3 size: 15 residues. Germline loops: CDR1 LGHDT, CDR2 YNNKEL (reference sequence). CDR3 loop: CASSQDNMQVTEQYF. The CDR3 coding sequence is TGTGCCAGCAGCCAAGATAACATGCAGGTCACCGAGCAGTACTTC.

The chain uses TRBV30 and TRBJ1-1; 8 bases match TRBD1. V lost 4 bases and J lost 5; bases outside the gene matches: 9. This CDR3 is 14 amino acids long. Germline CDR1 reads GTSNPN; CDR2 reads SVGIG (reference sequence). The CDR3 DNA follows: TGTGCCTGGATGCTGCCAGGGGGCTATACTGAAGCTTTCTTT. It yields the protein CAWMLPGGYTEAFF.

This chain connects TRBV12-3 or TRBV12-4 to TRBJ2-1; unclear D gene. The CDR3 sequence is 15 residues long. The V and J ends lost 1 base and 6 bases respectively, with 13 bases between them. CDR3 DNA sequence: TGTGCCAGCAGTTTAGATGGCGGAACCCCCAATGAGCAGTTCTTC. It is translated as CASSLDGGTPNEQFF.

This clonotype was detected a few times. The rearrangement uses TRBV29-1 and TRBJ2-7; D may be TRBD1 or TRBD2 (5 bases each). The CDR3 sequence is 13 residues long. Germline loops: CDR1 SQVTM, CDR2 ANQGSEA. V lost 8 bases, J lost 3 bases, and 17 bases lay in between. CDR3 in amino acids: CSYRRVGGYEQYF. In nucleotides, the CDR3 is TGCAGCTATAGAAGGGTTGGGGGCTACGAGCAGTACTTC.

The table lists this clonotype with a few counts. The chain carries TRBV9 and TRBJ2-2, with D hard to call. Germline CDR1 reads SGDLS; CDR2 reads YYNGEE. V was cut by 4 bases and J by 6 bases, with 10 bases left in between. This CDR3 region has 13 residues. The CDR3 region is CASSPRSAGELFF. CDR3 DNA sequence: TGTGCCAGCAGCCCCCGTTCAGCCGGGGAGCTGTTTTTT.